These 12 T cell receptor beta chains were all obtained from the same sample, sequenced in a study of a mutant IDH1 vaccine in newly diagnosed glioma. Assay used: immunoSEQ multiplex PCR; TCRdb lists only in-frame clones, some missing. Among some 49,000 clones listed, about 80% were seen once. As for time point: week 47, end of study. Doses comprised 300 ug of mutant IDH1 20-mer peptide each, plus topical imiquimod. These receptors lack a known antigen. This specimen consisted of PBMCs, obtained from a glioma patient whose treatment included an IDH1 peptide vaccine. The source of these receptors is a woman aged 40 to 49 with glioma. Some clones in this sample may be carry-over from other donors' samples.

V usage is TRBV7-2 and J usage is TRBJ2-1, with D possibly being TRBD2 (5 bases). Trimming removed 7 bases from V and 4 bases from J, with 11 bases in between. There are 13 residues in the CDR3. The germline V gene has CDR1 SGHTA and CDR2 FQGNSA. As DNA, the CDR3 is TGTGCCAGCAACCTACTAGGTTACAATGAGCAGTTCTTC. This encodes CASNLLGYNEQFF.

This chain uses TRBV14 with TRBJ2-1, with 7 bases that match TRBD1. V was pared by 4 bases and J by 0 bases, with 9 bases of the junction left unmatched. Germline CDR1 and CDR2: SGHDN and FVKESK. The CDR3 length is 17 residues. The DNA of the CDR3 is TGTGCCAGCAGCCCTCTCAGGACAGGCAGCTCCTACAATGAGCAGTTCTTC. Protein: CASSPLRTGSSYNEQFF. Variable domain in full (rest from reference TRBV14 and TRBJ2-1): EAGVTQFPSHSVIEKGQTVTLRCDPISGHDNLYWYRRVMGKEIKFLLHFVKESKQDESGMPNNRFLAERTGGTYSTLKVQPAELEDSGVYFCASSPLRTGSSYNEQFFGPGTRLTVL.

The V call is TRBV5-4, the J call TRBJ2-1; 11 nucleotides align to TRBD2. The CDR3 loop spans 16 amino acids. J was trimmed by 3 bases and V by 4 bases; bases with no gene match: 6. Per germline, CDR1 SGHNT and CDR2 YYREEE (reference sequence). In nucleotides, the CDR3 is TGTGCCAGCAGCCCTCCTAGCGGGAGGAACTACAATGAGCAGTTCTTC. Translating gives CASSPPSGRNYNEQFF.

The chain uses TRBV10-3 and TRBJ1-1; D possibly corresponds to TRBD1 (6 bases). CDR1 ENHRY and CDR2 SYGVKD come from the germline V gene. Trimming stripped 7 bases from V and 0 bases from J, with 9 bases between. The CDR3 runs 13 residues. The CDR3 here is CAITGGLNTEAFF. The CDR3 DNA sequence: TGTGCCATCACTGGGGGCCTGAACACTGAAGCTTTCTTT.

CDR3 in amino acids: CASSVGSLSREQYF. Here the CDR3 DNA reads TGTGCCAGCAGCGTAGGCAGCCTCTCTAGAGAGCAGTACTTC. This sequence joins TRBV9 and TRBJ2-7; D remains unclear. The CDR3 totals 14 residues. The germline gives CDR1 SGDLS, CDR2 YYNGEE. V lost 0 bases to trimming and J lost 7 bases, with 14 bases between them. Full variable domain (remainder filled in from reference TRBV9 and TRBJ2-7): DSGVTQTPKHLITATGQRVTLRCSPRSGDLSVYWYQQSLDQGLQFLIQYYNGEERAKGNILERFSAQQFPDLHSELNLSSLELGDSALYFCASSVGSLSREQYFGPGTRLTVT.

This clone is a singleton in its sample. The chain is built from TRBV4-3 and TRBJ1-3; D is unresolved. CDR3 length: 12 amino acids. Germline lookup yields CDR1 LGHNA and CDR2 YSLEER. Trimming pared 0 bases from V and 8 bases from J, leaving 5 bases between. This CDR3 reads CASSQDTYTIYF. The CDR3 DNA is TGCGCCAGCAGCCAAGATACTTACACCATATATTTT.

The CDR3 is CASGAGGLTDTQYF. For the CDR3, the DNA is TGTGCCAGCGGGGCGGGGGGGCTTACAGATACGCAGTATTTT. V is TRBV7-9 and J is TRBJ2-3; 9 bases line up with TRBD2. V was pared by 8 bases and J by 3 bases, with 6 bases of the junction left unmatched. Germline-derived CDR1 and CDR2 are SEHNR and FQNEAQ (reference sequence). The CDR3 has 14 amino acids.

This clone came up once. This chain connects TRBV6-5 to TRBJ2-5; no clear D gene. Germline assignment: CDR1 MNHEY and CDR2 SVGAGI. The CDR3 loop spans 14 amino acids. V was cut by 0 bases and J by 2 bases, with 7 bases left in between. CDR3 DNA: TGTGCCAGCAGTTACTCGTATAGGCAAGAGACCCAGTACTTC. Its protein is CASSYSYRQETQYF.

Comments on this clone: One end of the junction fails to match germline, which may point to a read error. The rearrangement links TRBV7-7 to TRBJ2-5, with D perhaps TRBD1 (5 bases). This CDR3 has 13 amino acids. CDR1 is SSHAT, CDR2 FNYEAQ, per germline (reference sequence). DNA of the CDR3: TGTGCTAGCAGCCTATGGGGCCCAGAGACCCAGTACTTC. Translation gives CASSLWGPETQYF.

The chain couples TRBV11-2 to TRBJ1-2; D not certain. Germline CDR1 and CDR2: SGHAT and FQNNGV. The CDR3 contains 13 residues. V was shortened by 4 bases and J by 4 bases, with 10 bases between the two germline ends. This CDR3 is CASSSLDAYGYTF. The CDR3 DNA reads as TGTGCCAGCAGCTCCCTGGACGCCTATGGCTACACCTTC.

The V gene is TRBV5-6, the J gene TRBJ1-1; D is undetermined. CDR3 size: 15 residues. The V end lost 4 bases, the J end lost 3 bases, and 16 bases lay between the germline ends. Germline V gives CDR1 SGHDT, CDR2 YYEEEE. In nucleotides, the CDR3 is TGTGCCAGCAGCCCTCTTGGTCCGGACTACACTGAAGCTTTCTTT. Translated, it gives CASSPLGPDYTEAFF.

The rearrangement joins TRBV7-8 to TRBJ2-3, with a tentative D call TRBD2 (5 bases). Between the trimmed V and J ends, which lost 2 bases and 1 base, there was a span of 13 bases. Germline CDR1 and CDR2: SGHVS and FQNEAQ. This CDR3 spans 16 amino acids. CDR3 protein: CASSLTGSRGTDTQYF. Written as DNA, the CDR3 is TGTGCCAGCAGCTTAACTGGGAGCCGGGGCACAGATACGCAGTATTTT.